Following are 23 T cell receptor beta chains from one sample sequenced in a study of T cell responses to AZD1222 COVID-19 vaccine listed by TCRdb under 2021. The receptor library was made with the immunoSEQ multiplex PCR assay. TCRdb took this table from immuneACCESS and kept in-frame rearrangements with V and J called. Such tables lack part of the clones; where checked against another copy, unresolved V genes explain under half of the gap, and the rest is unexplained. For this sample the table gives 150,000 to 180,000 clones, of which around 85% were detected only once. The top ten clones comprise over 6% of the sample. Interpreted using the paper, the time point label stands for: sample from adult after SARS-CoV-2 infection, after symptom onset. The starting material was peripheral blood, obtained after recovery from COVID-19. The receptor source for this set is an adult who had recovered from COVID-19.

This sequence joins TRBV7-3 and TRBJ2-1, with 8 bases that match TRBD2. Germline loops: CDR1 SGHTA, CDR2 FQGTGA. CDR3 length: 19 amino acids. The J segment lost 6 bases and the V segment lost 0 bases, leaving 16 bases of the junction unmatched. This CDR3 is CASSLTVGGRWGHINEQFF. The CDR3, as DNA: TGTGCCAGCAGCTTAACGGTTGGCGGGAGGTGGGGACACATCAATGAGCAGTTCTTC.

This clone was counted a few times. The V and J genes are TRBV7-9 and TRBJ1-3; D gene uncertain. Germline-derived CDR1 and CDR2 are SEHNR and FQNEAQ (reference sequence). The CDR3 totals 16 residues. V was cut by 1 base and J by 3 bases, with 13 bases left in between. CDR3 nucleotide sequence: TGTGCCAGCAGCTTAGAGACGGCGGTCGGTGGAAACACCATATATTTT. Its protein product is CASSLETAVGGNTIYF.

The DNA of the CDR3 is TGTGCCAGCAGCTCAGACAGGGGGCAGAATGGCTACACCTTC. Amino acids: CASSSDRGQNGYTF. The chain is built from TRBV2 and TRBJ1-2; 10 bases line up with TRBD1. The CDR3 runs 14 residues. From germline, CDR1 is SNHLY and CDR2 FYNNEI. With V trimmed by 6 bases and J by 6 bases, 7 bases remained unmatched.

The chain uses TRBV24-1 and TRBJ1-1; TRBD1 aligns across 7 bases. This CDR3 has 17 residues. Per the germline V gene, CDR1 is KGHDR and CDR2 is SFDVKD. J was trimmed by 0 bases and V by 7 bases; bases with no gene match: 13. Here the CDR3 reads CATSFDRAGGMNTEAFF. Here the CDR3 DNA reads TGTGCCACCAGCTTCGACCGGGCAGGGGGTATGAACACTGAAGCTTTCTTT.

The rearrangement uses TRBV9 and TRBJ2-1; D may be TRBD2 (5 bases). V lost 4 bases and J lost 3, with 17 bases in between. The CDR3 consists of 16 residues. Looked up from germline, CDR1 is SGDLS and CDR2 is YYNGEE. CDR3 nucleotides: TGTGCCAGCAGCTCTCGGGGTAGCCTCGACTACAATGAGCAGTTCTTC. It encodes CASSSRGSLDYNEQFF.

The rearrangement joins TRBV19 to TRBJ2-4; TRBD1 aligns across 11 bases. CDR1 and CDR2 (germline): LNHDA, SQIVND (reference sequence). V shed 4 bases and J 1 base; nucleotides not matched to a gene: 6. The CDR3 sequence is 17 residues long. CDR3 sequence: CASSNGQGARAKNIQYF. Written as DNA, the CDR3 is TGTGCCAGTAGTAACGGACAGGGGGCGCGGGCCAAAAACATTCAGTACTTC.

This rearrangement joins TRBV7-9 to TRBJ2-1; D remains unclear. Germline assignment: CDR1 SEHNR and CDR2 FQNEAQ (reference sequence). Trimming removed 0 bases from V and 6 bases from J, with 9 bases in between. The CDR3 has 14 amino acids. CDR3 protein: CASSLAAQTNEQFF. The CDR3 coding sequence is TGTGCCAGCAGCTTAGCGGCCCAGACCAATGAGCAGTTCTTC.

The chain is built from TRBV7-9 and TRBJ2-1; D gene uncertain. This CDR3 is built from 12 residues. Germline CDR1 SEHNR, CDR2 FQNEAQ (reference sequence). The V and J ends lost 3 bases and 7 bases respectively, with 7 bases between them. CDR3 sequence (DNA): TGTGCCAGCAGCTTTAGGGATAATGAGCAGTTCTTC. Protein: CASSFRDNEQFF. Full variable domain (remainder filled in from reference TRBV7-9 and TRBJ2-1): DTGVSQNPRHKITKRGQNVTFRCDPISEHNRLYWYRQTLGQGPEFLTYFQNEAQLEKSRLLSDRFSAERPKGSFSTLEIQRTEQGDSAMYLCASSFRDNEQFFGPGTRLTVL.

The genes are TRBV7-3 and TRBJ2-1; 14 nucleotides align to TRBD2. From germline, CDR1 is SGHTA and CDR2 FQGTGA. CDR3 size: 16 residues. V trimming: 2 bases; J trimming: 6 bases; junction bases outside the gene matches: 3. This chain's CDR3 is CASSLGGLAGVNEQFF. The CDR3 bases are TGTGCCAGCAGCTTAGGGGGACTAGCGGGAGTCAATGAGCAGTTCTTC.

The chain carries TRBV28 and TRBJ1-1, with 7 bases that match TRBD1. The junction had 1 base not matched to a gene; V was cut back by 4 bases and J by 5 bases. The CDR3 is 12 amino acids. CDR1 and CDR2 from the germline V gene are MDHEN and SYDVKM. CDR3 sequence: CASSYRGTEAFF. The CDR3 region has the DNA TGTGCCAGCAGTTACAGGGGAACTGAAGCTTTCTTT.

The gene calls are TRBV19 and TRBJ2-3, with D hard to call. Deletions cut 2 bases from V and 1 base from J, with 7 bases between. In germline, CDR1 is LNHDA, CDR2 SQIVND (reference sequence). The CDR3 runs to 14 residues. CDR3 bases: TGTGCCAGTAGTATAAACTCCCGCACAGATACGCAGTATTTT. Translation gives CASSINSRTDTQYF.

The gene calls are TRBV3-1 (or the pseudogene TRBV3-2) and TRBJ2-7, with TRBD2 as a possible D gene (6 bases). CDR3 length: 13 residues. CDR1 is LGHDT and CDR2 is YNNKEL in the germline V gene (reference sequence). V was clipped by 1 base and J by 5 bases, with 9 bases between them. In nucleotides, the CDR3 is TGTGCCAGCAGCCAAGGACTAGGACACGAGCAGTACTTC. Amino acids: CASSQGLGHEQYF.

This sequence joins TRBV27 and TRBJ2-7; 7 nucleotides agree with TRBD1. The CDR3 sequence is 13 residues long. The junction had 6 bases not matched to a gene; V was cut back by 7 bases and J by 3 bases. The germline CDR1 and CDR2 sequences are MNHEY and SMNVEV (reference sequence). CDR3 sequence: CASTGGPYYEQYF. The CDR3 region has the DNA TGTGCCAGCACAGGGGGTCCTTACTACGAGCAGTACTTC.

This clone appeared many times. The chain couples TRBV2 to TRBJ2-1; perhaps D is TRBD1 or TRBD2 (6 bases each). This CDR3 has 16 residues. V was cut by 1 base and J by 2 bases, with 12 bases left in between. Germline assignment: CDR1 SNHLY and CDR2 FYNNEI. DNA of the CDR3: TGTGCCAGCAGTGAAGTAGGGGGGATAACCTACAATGAGCAGTTCTTC. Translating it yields CASSEVGGITYNEQFF.

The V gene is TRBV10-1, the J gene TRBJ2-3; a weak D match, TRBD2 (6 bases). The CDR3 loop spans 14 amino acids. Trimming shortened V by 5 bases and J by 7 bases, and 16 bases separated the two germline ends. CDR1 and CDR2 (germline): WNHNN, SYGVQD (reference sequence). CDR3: CASSPGLPPNTQYF. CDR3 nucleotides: TGCGCCAGCAGTCCGGGACTGCCTCCAAATACGCAGTATTTT.

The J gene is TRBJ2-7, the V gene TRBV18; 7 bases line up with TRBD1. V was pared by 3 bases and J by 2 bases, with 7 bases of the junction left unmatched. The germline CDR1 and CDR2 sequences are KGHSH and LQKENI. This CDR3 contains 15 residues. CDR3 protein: CASSPHRGTAYEQYF. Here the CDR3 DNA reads TGTGCCAGCTCACCCCACAGGGGAACAGCCTACGAGCAGTACTTC.

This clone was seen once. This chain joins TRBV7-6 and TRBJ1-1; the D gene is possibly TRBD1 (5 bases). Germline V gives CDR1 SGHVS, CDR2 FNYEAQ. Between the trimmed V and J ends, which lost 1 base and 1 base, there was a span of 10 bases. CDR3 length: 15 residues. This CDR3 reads CASSLVQGGNTEAFF. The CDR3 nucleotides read TGTGCCAGCAGCTTAGTCCAGGGTGGGAACACTGAAGCTTTCTTT.

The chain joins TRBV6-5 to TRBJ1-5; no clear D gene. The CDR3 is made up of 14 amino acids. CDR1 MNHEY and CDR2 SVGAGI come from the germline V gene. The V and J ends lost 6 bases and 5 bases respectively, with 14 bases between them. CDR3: CASRGGSAYQPQHF. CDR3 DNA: TGTGCCAGCAGAGGCGGGTCGGCTTATCAGCCCCAGCATTTT.

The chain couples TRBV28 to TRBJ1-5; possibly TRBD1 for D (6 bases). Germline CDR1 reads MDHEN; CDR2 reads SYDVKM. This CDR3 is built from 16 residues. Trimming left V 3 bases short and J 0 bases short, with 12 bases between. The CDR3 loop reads CASSFRTEISNQPQHF. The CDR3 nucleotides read TGTGCCAGCAGTTTTCGGACAGAAATTAGCAATCAGCCCCAGCATTTT. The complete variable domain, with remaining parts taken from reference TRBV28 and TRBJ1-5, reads DVKVTQSSRYLVKRTGEKVFLECVQDMDHENMFWYRQDPGLGLRLIYFSYDVKMKEKGDIPEGYSVSREKKERFSLILESASTNQTSMYLCASSFRTEISNQPQHFGDGTRLSIL.

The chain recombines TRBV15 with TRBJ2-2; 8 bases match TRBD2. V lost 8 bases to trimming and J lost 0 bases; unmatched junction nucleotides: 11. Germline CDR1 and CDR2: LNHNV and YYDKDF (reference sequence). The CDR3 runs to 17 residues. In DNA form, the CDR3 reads TGTGCCACCTCCCGGGAGGGCGGATCCGCGAACACCGGGGAGCTGTTTTTT. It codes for CATSREGGSANTGELFF.

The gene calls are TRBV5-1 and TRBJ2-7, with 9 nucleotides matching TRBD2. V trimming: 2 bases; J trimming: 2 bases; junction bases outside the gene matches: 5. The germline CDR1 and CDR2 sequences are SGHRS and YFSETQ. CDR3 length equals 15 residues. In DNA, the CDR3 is TGCGCCAGCAGCTTTAACCCTAGCGGGGCCTACGAGCAGTACTTC. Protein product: CASSFNPSGAYEQYF.

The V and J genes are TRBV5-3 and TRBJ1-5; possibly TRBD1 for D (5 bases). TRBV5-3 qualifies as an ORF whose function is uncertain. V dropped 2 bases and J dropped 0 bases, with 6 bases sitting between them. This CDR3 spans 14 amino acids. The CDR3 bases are TGTGCCAGAAGCTTCGACAGTAGCAATCAGCCCCAGCATTTT. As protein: CARSFDSSNQPQHF.

CDR3 bases: TGCAGCGCCTTAGCAGGGAAGAGCACAGATACGCAGTATTTT. Residues: CSALAGKSTDTQYF. The chain uses TRBV29-1 and TRBJ2-3; maybe TRBD1 (5 bases). Germline V gives CDR1 SQVTM, CDR2 ANQGSEA. The CDR3 sequence is 14 residues long. V was trimmed by 7 bases and J by 0 bases, leaving 14 bases between them.